A selection of T cell receptor beta chains follows, all from one sample in a study of shared clonotypes between healthy human individuals. Assay: immunoSEQ multiplex PCR; the TCRdb copy retains only in-frame clones and omits some. The table records around 690,000 clones, less than 95% of them present only once. Sequenced sample: memory CD8+ T cells from PBMCs. The source of these receptors is a man younger than 30 in good health. Some clones in this sample may be carry-over from other donors' samples. CDR3s include the opening cysteine and the closing phenylalanine or tryptophan. The D gene is left open where the match is weak. Size values are once, few and many counts, or a class for expanded clones, and some rows have none.

d_gene	v_gene	j_gene	abundance	CDR3aa	CDR3nt
NA	TRBV18	TRBJ2-5	NA	CASSTREFQETQYF	TGTGCCAGCTCAACCCGGGAATTTCAAGAGACCCAGTACTTC
NA	TRBV7-9	TRBJ2-4	NA	CASSPGLLAKNIQYF	TGTGCCAGCAGCCCTGGACTTCTAGCCAAAAACATTCAGTACTTC
NA	TRBV30	TRBJ1-2	NA	CAWSVSQAANRGYTF	TGTGCCTGGAGTGTAAGTCAGGCAGCGAACCGGGGCTACACCTTC
NA	TRBV19	TRBJ1-2	NA	CATGWDTDVGGYTF	TGTGCCACCGGGTGGGACACCGATGTGGGGGGCTACACCTTC
NA	TRBV28	TRBJ1-4	NA	CASSSGKETNEKLFF	TGTGCCAGCAGTTCAGGCAAGGAAACTAATGAAAAACTGTTTTTT
TRBD2	TRBV4-3	TRBJ2-3	NA	CASSRGLGGDTQYF	TGCGCCAGCAGTCGCGGACTAGGTGGAGATACGCAGTATTTT
NA	TRBV19	TRBJ2-2	NA	CASSIGDWDTGELFF	TGTGCCAGTAGTATAGGGGACTGGGACACCGGGGAGCTGTTTTTT
NA	TRBV30	TRBJ1-2	NA	CAWSVMDTFYGYTF	TGTGCCTGGAGTGTAATGGACACCTTCTATGGCTACACCTTC
NA	TRBV27	TRBJ1-5	NA	CASSTLRGNQPQHF	TGTGCCAGCAGCACACTGAGGGGCAATCAGCCCCAGCATTTT
NA	TRBV7-6	TRBJ2-7	few	CASSLGQITEQYF	TGTGCCAGCAGCTTAGGACAGATTACCGAGCAGTACTTC
NA	TRBV6-5	TRBJ2-5	NA	CAQRAAQGEAQYF	TGTGCCCAACGAGCGGCCCAGGGAGAGGCCCAGTACTTC
NA	TRBV4-1	TRBJ2-2	NA	CASNQGFGGAGELFF	TGCGCCAGCAACCAAGGGTTCGGAGGGGCCGGGGAGCTGTTTTTT
TRBD1	TRBV7-9	TRBJ2-7	NA	CASSSPGTGGYEQYF	TGTGCCAGCAGCTCACCCGGGACAGGCGGCTACGAGCAGTACTTC
NA	TRBV7-7	TRBJ2-3	NA	CASSPLSGVDTQYF	TGTGCCAGCAGCCCGCTTTCAGGGGTGGATACGCAGTATTTT
NA	TRBV7-9	TRBJ2-1	NA	CASTRGRSHNEQFF	TGTGCCAGCACCCGGGGCCGATCCCACAATGAGCAGTTCTTC
NA	TRBV7-3	TRBJ2-5	NA	CASSLPGETQYF	TGTGCCAGCAGCCTCCCGGGAGAGACCCAGTACTTC
TRBD1	TRBV27	TRBJ2-7	few	CASSSRTGGVHEQYF	TGTGCCAGCAGTTCCCGGACAGGGGGTGTCCACGAGCAGTACTTC
NA	TRBV4-1	TRBJ2-2	NA	CASSFRANTGELFF	TGCGCCAGCAGCTTTCGGGCCAACACCGGGGAGCTGTTTTTT
NA	TRBV7-2	TRBJ2-2	NA	CASSPVSGANTGELFF	TGTGCCAGCAGCCCCGTTAGCGGCGCGAACACCGGGGAGCTGTTTTTT
NA	TRBV5-6	TRBJ2-1	NA	CASTLGPRSEQFF	TGTGCCAGCACCCTTGGACCCCGGAGTGAGCAGTTCTTC
TRBD2	TRBV5-8	TRBJ2-3	NA	CASSLRREGTDTQYF	TGTGCCAGCAGCTTGAGGCGGGAGGGCACAGATACGCAGTATTTT
NA	TRBV4-3	TRBJ2-3	NA	CASSQSRTDTQYF	TGCGCCAGCAGCCAGTCTCGCACAGATACGCAGTATTTT
NA	TRBV29-1	TRBJ1-1	NA	CSVVSSGATFF	TGCAGCGTAGTTTCGTCCGGGGCGACTTTCTTT
NA	TRBV9	TRBJ1-2	few	CASSGGQNYGYTF	TGTGCCAGCAGCGGTGGGCAGAACTATGGCTACACCTTC
NA	TRBV9	TRBJ1-3	NA	CASSVDLFSGNTIYF	TGTGCCAGCAGCGTAGATTTATTCTCTGGAAACACCATATATTTT
NA	TRBV30	TRBJ2-7	NA	CAWSVRRGLRFYEQYF	TGTGCCTGGAGTGTACGTCGAGGACTAAGATTTTACGAGCAGTACTTC
NA	TRBV28	TRBJ2-1	NA	CASSLGAVPLNEQFF	TGTGCCAGCAGTTTGGGAGCAGTGCCTTTAAATGAGCAGTTCTTC
TRBD2	TRBV7-8	TRBJ2-1	NA	CASSLALAGGPLESYNEQFF	TGTGCCAGCAGCTTAGCCCTAGCGGGAGGGCCCCTCGAATCCTACAATGAGCAGTTCTTC
NA	TRBV6-5	TRBJ2-5	once	CASSYRGDQETQYF	TGTGCCAGCAGTTACAGGGGGGACCAAGAGACCCAGTACTTC
NA	TRBV7-9	TRBJ1-2	NA	CASSSNAGGYGYTF	TGTGCCAGCAGCTCCAACGCGGGGGGCTATGGCTACACCTTC
NA	TRBV6-1	TRBJ2-7	NA	CASSDYLGHYEQYF	TGTGCCAGCAGTGACTACCTAGGACACTACGAGCAGTACTTC
NA	TRBV6-6	TRBJ2-7	NA	CASSYMGIPYEQYF	TGTGCCAGCAGTTACATGGGAATTCCCTACGAGCAGTACTTC
TRBD2	TRBV14	TRBJ2-7	NA	CASSQALLAGVVEQYF	TGTGCCAGCAGCCAAGCCCTACTAGCGGGAGTTGTCGAGCAGTACTTC
NA	TRBV28	TRBJ1-2	NA	CASSLFRIANYGYTF	TGTGCCAGCAGTTTATTTAGAATCGCTAACTATGGCTACACCTTC
TRBD1	TRBV19	TRBJ2-7	NA	CASSIDRDRVYEQYF	TGTGCCAGTAGTATAGACCGGGACAGGGTGTACGAGCAGTACTTC